Listed below are T cell receptor beta chains from one sample, sequenced in a study of blood T cells in healthy people across ages. One entry per CDR3 protein results from TCRdb running MiXCR on the 5' RACE reads. The sample has 700,000 to 850,000 distinct CDR3 sequences; 40% to 65% are singletons. The sequenced sample consisted of blood. These receptors came from a man at least 80 years old in good health. Both conserved end residues are part of each CDR3. Fields, in order: D gene, V gene, clone size, J gene, CDR3 DNA, CDR3 protein. The D gene is left open where the match is weak. Where a row states a size, it is once, few, many or the class of an expanded clone; other rows omit it.

>.|TRBV7-3|.|TRBJ2-1
TGTGCCAGCAGCTTCGTGGGAGCCACCTACAATGAGCAGTTCTTC
CASSFVGATYNEQFF
>.|TRBV6-1|.|TRBJ1-5
TGTGCCAGCCAAGGAGGGGCCCTCGGCAATCAGCCCCAGCATTTT
CASQGGALGNQPQHF
>TRBD2|TRBV6-2/TRBV6-3|few|TRBJ2-7
TGTGCCAGCACCTACACCAGTAGCGGGACCTACGAGCAGTACTTC
CASTYTSSGTYEQYF
>.|TRBV5-1|.|TRBJ2-1
TGCGCCAGCAGCTCCACTTCACAGGGCCTCGATGAGCAGTTCTTC
CASSSTSQGLDEQFF
>.|TRBV29-1|.|TRBJ2-2
TGCAGCGTTGGAGGCACGAACACCGGGGAGCTGTTTTTT
CSVGGTNTGELFF
>TRBD2|TRBV2|.|TRBJ2-2
TGTGCCAGCGGACTAGCGAACACCGGGGAGCTGTTTTTT
CASGLANTGELFF
>TRBD2|TRBV13|.|TRBJ2-7
TGTGCCAGCAGCTCCGGGGAGGGGAGAGTTAGCGAGCAGTACTTC
CASSSGEGRVSEQYF
>.|TRBV2|.|TRBJ2-2
TGTGCCAGCACCCAACGAGGGGAGCTGTTTTTT
CASTQRGELFF
>TRBD2|TRBV25-1|few|TRBJ2-4
TGTGCCAGCAGTGAACCCGGGAGGGCCAAAAACATTCAGTACTTC
CASSEPGRAKNIQYF
>TRBD1|TRBV12-3/TRBV12-4|few|TRBJ2-4
TGTGCCAGCACCTGGACAGGGACCAAAAACATTCAGTACTTC
CASTWTGTKNIQYF
>.|TRBV6-2/TRBV6-3|.|TRBJ2-1
TGTGCCAGCACCGCGTCGGGGGTTCCCTACGAGCAGTTCTTC
CASTASGVPYEQFF
>.|TRBV7-8|few|TRBJ2-5
TGTGCCAGCATCCTCGAAGGGACCCAGTACTTC
CASILEGTQYF
>.|TRBV12-3/TRBV12-4|.|TRBJ1-2
TGTGCCAGCAGTGCCCCCCCTAATTATGGCCACACCTTC
CASSAPPNYGHTF
>TRBD1|TRBV7-6|once|TRBJ1-5
TGTGCCAGCAGCCCTCTCGACGCAGGGGGGTATCAGCCCCAGCATTTT
CASSPLDAGGYQPQHF
>.|TRBV9|few|TRBJ2-5
TGTGCCAGCAGCGTAGGGAGGTTGTACCAAGAGACCCAGTACTTC
CASSVGRLYQETQYF
>.|TRBV6-5|once|TRBJ1-4
TGTGCCAGCAGGGCCGGGGCTTCCCGAAAACTGTTTTTT
CASRAGASRKLFF
>.|TRBV20-1|.|TRBJ1-1
TGCAGTGCTAGTCTCCGGGACAAAAGCACTGAAGCTTTCTTT
CSASLRDKSTEAFF
>.|TRBV10-1|.|TRBJ1-6
TGCGCCAGCAGTGAGGGGCCAACGGGGGCACCCCTCCACTTT
CASSEGPTGAPLHF
>.|TRBV28|.|TRBJ1-2
TGTGCCAGCAACGCAGGGACATTCGGCTACACCTTC
CASNAGTFGYTF
>TRBD1|TRBV6-5|.|TRBJ2-7
TGTGCCAGCAGAAGAACCGGGACAGAGTTTCTGGAGCAGTACTTC
CASRRTGTEFLEQYF
>.|TRBV2|.|TRBJ2-2
TGTGCCAGCATCGCGACCTCGGCCTTCACCGGGGAGCTGTTTTTT
CASIATSAFTGELFF
>.|TRBV6-2/TRBV6-3|.|TRBJ2-1
TGTGCCAGCAGTTCCCCACCGGACATAATAGATGAGCAGTTCTTC
CASSSPPDIIDEQFF
>TRBD1|TRBV7-9|.|TRBJ2-7
TGTGCCAGCAGCCGAGAGCGGACAGGGGCATACGAGCAGTACTTC
CASSRERTGAYEQYF
>TRBD1|TRBV4-1|.|TRBJ2-6
TGCGCCAGCAGCCAAGATGGGACAGGGGGCTCTGGGGCCAACGTCCTGACTTTC
CASSQDGTGGSGANVLTF
>.|TRBV4-2|few|TRBJ1-1
TGTGCCAGCAGCCCTACATTCAGTAACACTGAAGCTTTCTTT
CASSPTFSNTEAFF
>.|TRBV30|.|TRBJ2-7
TGTGCCTGGAGTGTACCCAGGGGCGGGTACGAGCAGTACTTC
CAWSVPRGGYEQYF
>.|TRBV29-1|.|TRBJ2-3
TGCAGCGTTTCCTCGGGATCCGATACAGATACGCAGTATTTT
CSVSSGSDTDTQYF
>TRBD1|TRBV5-1|.|TRBJ2-7
TGCGCCAGCAGCCGACTGCGACAGGGGGCAAGCAACGAGCAGTACTTC
CASSRLRQGASNEQYF
>.|TRBV3-1|.|TRBJ1-2
TGTGCCAGCAGCCAAAGGGGTGGAAACACCTTC
CASSQRGGNTF
>TRBD1|TRBV6-2/TRBV6-3|.|TRBJ1-5
TGTGCCAGCAGTCCCCAAAAACAGGGGGCGCAAAATCAGCCCCAGCATTTT
CASSPQKQGAQNQPQHF
>.|TRBV29-1|few|TRBJ2-1
TGCAGCGTTGCCTGGGCGGTCCTCGGTAATGAGCAGTTCTTC
CSVAWAVLGNEQFF
>TRBD2|TRBV24-1|once|TRBJ2-7
TGTGCCACCAGTGATGGACTAGCGGGAGAGGCGTTCTACAATGAGCAGTACTTC
CATSDGLAGEAFYNEQYF
>TRBD2|TRBV6-5|.|TRBJ2-2
TGTGCCAGCAGTTATCGGGACTACAGTGGCGGGGAGCTGTTTTTT
CASSYRDYSGGELFF
>.|TRBV13|.|TRBJ2-3
TGTGCCAGCGGCTTACATGCTCAAGGATACGCGTATTTT
CASGLHAQGYAYF
>.|TRBV29-1|few|TRBJ2-6
TGCAGCGTTGAGGAGGGAACCGGGGCCAACGTCCTGACTTTC
CSVEEGTGANVLTF
>TRBD2|TRBV25-1|.|TRBJ2-7
TGTGCCAGCTCCCCGGGAGGCTTCTCCTACGAGCAGTACTTC
CASSPGGFSYEQYF
>.|TRBV28|.|TRBJ1-2
TGTGCCAGCAGTTCTGGGACGGCGCTTTACGGCTACACCTTC
CASSSGTALYGYTF
>.|TRBV5-1|few|TRBJ2-6
TGCGCCAGCAGCTCGCAGTCTGGGGCCAACGTCCTGACTTTC
CASSSQSGANVLTF
>.|TRBV20-1|.|TRBJ2-7
TGCAGTGCTAGAAAGGCCTCAAGCTCCTACGAGCAGTACTTC
CSARKASSSYEQYF
>TRBD1|TRBV29-1|.|TRBJ1-2
TGCAGCGTGGGGACAGGTGGGGGCTACACCTTC
CSVGTGGGYTF
>TRBD1|TRBV5-6|.|TRBJ1-1
TGTGCCAGCGGGAGGGGGCGGACCACTGAAGCTTTCTTT
CASGRGRTTEAFF
>.|TRBV9|few|TRBJ2-3
TGTGCCAGCAGCGTAGCGGGACTTCGCACAGATACGCAGTATTTT
CASSVAGLRTDTQYF
>.|TRBV2|few|TRBJ2-7
TGTGCCAGCAGTGAGAGGATCGGCATCTACGAGCAGTACTTC
CASSERIGIYEQYF
>.|TRBV20-1|once|TRBJ1-3
TGCAGTGCTAGAGATCCGAGACAACCATCGTCAGGAAACACCATATATTTT
CSARDPRQPSSGNTIYF
>TRBD1|TRBV27|many|TRBJ1-2
TGTGCCAGCAGTACACAGGGGGCGAACTATGGCTACACCTTC
CASSTQGANYGYTF
>.|TRBV11-2|.|TRBJ2-1
TGTGCCAGCAGCTTAGCGGTCTTAAGTGGTGAGCAGTTCTTC
CASSLAVLSGEQFF
>.|TRBV27|few|TRBJ1-2
TGTGCCAGCAGCCCGACTCTGAGTCCTATCTATGGCTACACCTTC
CASSPTLSPIYGYTF
>.|TRBV21-1|.|TRBJ2-1
TGTGCCAGCGGGACTAGCGGGAGGCAGTTCTTC
CASGTSGRQFF
>TRBD1|TRBV10-3|once|TRBJ2-2
TGTGCCATCACCCCCGACAGGGGCCCTAACACCGGGGAGCTGTTTTTT
CAITPDRGPNTGELFF
>.|TRBV20-1|few|TRBJ2-7
TGCAGTGCTCCCGGGAGCGGCCTCTCCTACGAGCAGTACTTC
CSAPGSGLSYEQYF
>.|TRBV5-1|few|TRBJ1-1
TGCGCCAGCAGCTTGGCAGTATTGAACACTGAAGCTTTCTTT
CASSLAVLNTEAFF